This T cell receptor beta chain was obtained from a study of blood T cell repertoires in COVID-19. Germline loops: CDR1 GTSNPN, CDR2 SVGIG (reference sequence). Trimming removed 2 bases from V and 9 bases from J, with 7 bases in between. The CDR3 extends over 11 amino acids. Authors' processing steps: By means of reference gene primer amplification, nucleated cell counts were estimated. The data were produced by immunoSEQ multiplex PCR, yet TCRdb's version contains in-frame clones alone and is incomplete. That table is the source of V, J and clone size, and D and trimming were worked out from the DNA. The sample holds tens of thousands of clones, 80% to 90% seen once.

Source material: peripheral blood. The chain employs TRBV30 and TRBJ2-2; D gene unclear. The sequence was collected from an elderly woman with active COVID-19. CDR3 amino acids: CAWSPGRELFF. For the CDR3, the DNA is TGTGCCTGGAGTCCAGGCCGGGAGCTGTTTTTT.